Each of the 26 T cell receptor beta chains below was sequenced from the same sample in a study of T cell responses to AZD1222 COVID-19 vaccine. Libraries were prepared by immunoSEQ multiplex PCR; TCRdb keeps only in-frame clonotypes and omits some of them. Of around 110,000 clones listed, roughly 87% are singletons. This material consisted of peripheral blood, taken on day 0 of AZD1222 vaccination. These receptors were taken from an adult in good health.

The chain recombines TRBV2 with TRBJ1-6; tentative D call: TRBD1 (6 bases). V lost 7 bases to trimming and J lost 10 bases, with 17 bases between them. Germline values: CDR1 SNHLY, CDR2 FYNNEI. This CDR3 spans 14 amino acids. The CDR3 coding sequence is TGTGCCAGCACGGTATCGCAGGGGTGGTCACCCCTCCACTTT. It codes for CASTVSQGWSPLHF.

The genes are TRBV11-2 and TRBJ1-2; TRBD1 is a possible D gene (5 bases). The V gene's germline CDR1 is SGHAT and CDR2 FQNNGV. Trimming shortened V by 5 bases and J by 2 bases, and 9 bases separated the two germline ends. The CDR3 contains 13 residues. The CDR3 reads CASSPDRNYGYTF. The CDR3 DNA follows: TGTGCCAGCAGCCCCGACAGAAACTATGGCTACACCTTC.

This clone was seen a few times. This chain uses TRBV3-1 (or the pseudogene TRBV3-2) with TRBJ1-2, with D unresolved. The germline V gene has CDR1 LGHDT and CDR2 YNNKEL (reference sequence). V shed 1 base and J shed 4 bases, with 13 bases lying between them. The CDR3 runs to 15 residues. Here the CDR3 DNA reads TGTGCCAGCAGCCAAGGACCGGTACCCTCCTATGGCTACACCTTC. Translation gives CASSQGPVPSYGYTF.

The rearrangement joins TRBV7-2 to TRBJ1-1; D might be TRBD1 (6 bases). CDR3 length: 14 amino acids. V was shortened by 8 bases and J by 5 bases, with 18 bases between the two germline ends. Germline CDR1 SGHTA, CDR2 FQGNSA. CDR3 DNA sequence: TGTGCCAGCGGAACTCGGACAGAAAGGACTGAAGCTTTCTTT. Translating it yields CASGTRTERTEAFF.

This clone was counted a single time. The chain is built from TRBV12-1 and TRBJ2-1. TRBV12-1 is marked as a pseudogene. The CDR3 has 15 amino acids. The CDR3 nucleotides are TGTGCCAGCAGCCCCCCCGGCTGCCCGTTCCATGAGCAGTTCTTC. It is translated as CASSPPGCPFHEQFF.

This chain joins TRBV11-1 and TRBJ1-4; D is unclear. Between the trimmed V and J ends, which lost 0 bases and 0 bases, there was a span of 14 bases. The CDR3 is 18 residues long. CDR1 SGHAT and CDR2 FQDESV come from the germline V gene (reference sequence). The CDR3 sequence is CASSLAPAGLATNEKLFF. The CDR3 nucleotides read TGTGCCAGCAGCTTAGCGCCCGCCGGACTTGCAACTAATGAAAAACTGTTTTTT.

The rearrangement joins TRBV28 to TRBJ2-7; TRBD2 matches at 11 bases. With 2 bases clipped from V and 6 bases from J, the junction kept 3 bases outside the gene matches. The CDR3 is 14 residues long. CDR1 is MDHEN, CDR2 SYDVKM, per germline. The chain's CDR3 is CASSLTTSGGEQYF. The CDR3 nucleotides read TGTGCCAGCAGTTTAACCACTAGCGGGGGCGAGCAGTACTTC.

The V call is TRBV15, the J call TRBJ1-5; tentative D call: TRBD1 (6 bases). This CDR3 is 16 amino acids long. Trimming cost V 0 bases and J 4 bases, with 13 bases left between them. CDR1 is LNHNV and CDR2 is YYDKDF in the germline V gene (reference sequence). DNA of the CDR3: TGTGCCACCAGCAGAGATATTAGCAGGGGTAATCAGCCCCAGCATTTT. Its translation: CATSRDISRGNQPQHF.

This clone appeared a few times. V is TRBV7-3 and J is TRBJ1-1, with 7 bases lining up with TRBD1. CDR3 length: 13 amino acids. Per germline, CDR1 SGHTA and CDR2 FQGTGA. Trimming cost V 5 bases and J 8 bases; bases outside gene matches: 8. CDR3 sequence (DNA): TGTGCCAGCAGCCCGATCGCACAGGGGGAAGCTTTCTTT. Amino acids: CASSPIAQGEAFF.

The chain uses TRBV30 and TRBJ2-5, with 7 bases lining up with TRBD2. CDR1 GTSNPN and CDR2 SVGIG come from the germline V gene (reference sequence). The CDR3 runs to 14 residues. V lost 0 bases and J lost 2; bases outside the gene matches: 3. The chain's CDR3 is CAWSVGAGQETQYF. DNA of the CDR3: TGTGCCTGGAGTGTAGGAGCGGGACAAGAGACCCAGTACTTC. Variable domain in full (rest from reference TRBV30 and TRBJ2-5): SQTIHQWPATLVQPVGSPLSLECTVEGTSNPNLYWYRQAAGRGLQLLFYSVGIGQISSEVPQNLSASRPQDRQFILSSKKLLLSDSGFYLCAWSVGAGQETQYFGPGTRLLVL.

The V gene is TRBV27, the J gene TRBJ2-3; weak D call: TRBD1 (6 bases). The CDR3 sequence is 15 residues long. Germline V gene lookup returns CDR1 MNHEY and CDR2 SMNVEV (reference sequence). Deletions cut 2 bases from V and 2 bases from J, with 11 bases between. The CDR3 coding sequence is TGTGCCAGCAGTTTACTTTCAGGGGCCACAGATACGCAGTATTTT. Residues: CASSLLSGATDTQYF.

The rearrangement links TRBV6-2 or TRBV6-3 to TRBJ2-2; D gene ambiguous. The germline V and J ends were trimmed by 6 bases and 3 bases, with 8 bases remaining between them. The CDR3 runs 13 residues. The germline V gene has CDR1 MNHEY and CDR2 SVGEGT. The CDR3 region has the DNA TGTGCCAGCAGCAACCTAGACACCGGGGAGCTGTTTTTT. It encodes CASSNLDTGELFF.

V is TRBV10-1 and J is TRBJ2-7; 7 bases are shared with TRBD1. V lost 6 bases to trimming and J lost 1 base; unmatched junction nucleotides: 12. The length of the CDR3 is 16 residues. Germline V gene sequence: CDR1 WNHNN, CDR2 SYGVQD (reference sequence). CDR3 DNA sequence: TGCGCCAGCAGAGGGGGCAATGGCCCCGCGTCCTACGAGCAGTACTTC. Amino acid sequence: CASRGGNGPASYEQYF.

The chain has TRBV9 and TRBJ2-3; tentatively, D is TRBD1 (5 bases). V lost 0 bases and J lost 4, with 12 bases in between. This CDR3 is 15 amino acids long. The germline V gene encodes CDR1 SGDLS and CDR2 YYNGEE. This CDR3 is CASSVGQYHADTQYF. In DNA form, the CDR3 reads TGTGCCAGCAGCGTAGGACAGTATCATGCAGATACGCAGTATTTT.

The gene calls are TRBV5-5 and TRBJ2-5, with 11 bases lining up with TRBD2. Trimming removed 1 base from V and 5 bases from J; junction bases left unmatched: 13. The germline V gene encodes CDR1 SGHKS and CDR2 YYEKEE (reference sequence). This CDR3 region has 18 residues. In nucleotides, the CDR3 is TGTGCCAGCAGCTTGAAGATCCCTAGCGGGGGGCCAGGGGAGACCCAGTACTTC. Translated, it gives CASSLKIPSGGPGETQYF.

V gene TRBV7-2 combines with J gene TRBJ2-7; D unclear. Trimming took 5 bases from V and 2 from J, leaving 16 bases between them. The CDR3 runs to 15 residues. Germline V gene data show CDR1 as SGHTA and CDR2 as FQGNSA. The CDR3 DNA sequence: TGTGCCAGCAGCCAACGTCGTATGCAGACCTACGAGCAGTACTTC. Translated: CASSQRRMQTYEQYF.

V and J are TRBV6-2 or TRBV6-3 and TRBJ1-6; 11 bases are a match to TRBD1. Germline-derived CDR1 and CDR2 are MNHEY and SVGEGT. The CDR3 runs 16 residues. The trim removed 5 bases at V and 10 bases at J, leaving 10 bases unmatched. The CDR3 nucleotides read TGTGCCAGCAGTAACGACCCGGGACAGGGGGGCTCACCCCTCCACTTT. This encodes CASSNDPGQGGSPLHF.

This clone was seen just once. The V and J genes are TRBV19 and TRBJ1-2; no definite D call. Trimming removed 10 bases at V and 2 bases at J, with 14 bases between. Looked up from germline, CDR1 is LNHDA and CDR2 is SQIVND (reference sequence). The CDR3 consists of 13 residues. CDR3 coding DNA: TGTGCCACCTCGACGCGGGTCAACTATGGCTACACCTTC. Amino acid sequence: CATSTRVNYGYTF.

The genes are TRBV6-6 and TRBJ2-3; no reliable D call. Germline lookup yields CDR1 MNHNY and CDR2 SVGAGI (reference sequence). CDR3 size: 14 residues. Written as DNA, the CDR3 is TGTGGAGTCGGCGAGAGATATGGCACAGATACGCAGTATTTT. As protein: CGVGERYGTDTQYF.

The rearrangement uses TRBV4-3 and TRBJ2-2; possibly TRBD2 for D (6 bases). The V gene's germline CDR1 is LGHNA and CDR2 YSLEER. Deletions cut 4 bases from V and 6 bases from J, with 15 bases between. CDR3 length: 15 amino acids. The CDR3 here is CASSPGDGSPGELFF. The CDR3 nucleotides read TGCGCCAGCAGCCCGGGGGACGGATCCCCCGGGGAGCTGTTTTTT.

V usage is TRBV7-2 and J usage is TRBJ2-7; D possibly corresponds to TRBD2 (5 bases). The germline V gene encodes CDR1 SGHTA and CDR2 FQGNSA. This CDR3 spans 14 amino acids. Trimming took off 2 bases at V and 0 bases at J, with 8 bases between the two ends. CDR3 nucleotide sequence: TGTGCCAGCAGCTTAAAGCGGTACTCCTACGAGCAGTACTTC. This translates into CASSLKRYSYEQYF. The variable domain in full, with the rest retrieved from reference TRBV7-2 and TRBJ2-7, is GAGVSQSPSNKVTEKGKDVELRCDPISGHTALYWYRQSLGQGLEFLIYFQGNSAPDKSGLPSDRFSAERTGGSVSTLTIQRTQQEDSAVYLCASSLKRYSYEQYFGPGTRLTVT.

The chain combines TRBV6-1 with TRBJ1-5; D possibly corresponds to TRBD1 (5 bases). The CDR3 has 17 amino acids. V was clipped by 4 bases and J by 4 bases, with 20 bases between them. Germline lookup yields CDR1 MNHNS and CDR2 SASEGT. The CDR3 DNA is TGTGCCAGCAGTGGTGGGACGGTTTTGTTAAGGAATCAGCCCCAGCATTTT. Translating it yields CASSGGTVLLRNQPQHF.

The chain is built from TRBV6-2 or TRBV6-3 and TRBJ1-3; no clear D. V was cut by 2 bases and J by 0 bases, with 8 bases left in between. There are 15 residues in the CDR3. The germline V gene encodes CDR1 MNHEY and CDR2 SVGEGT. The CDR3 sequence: CASSYGQHSGNTIYF. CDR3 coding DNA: TGTGCCAGCAGTTACGGGCAGCACTCTGGAAACACCATATATTTT.

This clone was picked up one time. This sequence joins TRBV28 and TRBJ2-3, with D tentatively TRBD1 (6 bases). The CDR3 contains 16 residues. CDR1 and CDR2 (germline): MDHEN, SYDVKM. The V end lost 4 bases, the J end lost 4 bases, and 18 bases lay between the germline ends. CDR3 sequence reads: CASSSSYRVAPDTQYF. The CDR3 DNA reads TGTGCCAGCAGTTCCAGTTACAGGGTAGCACCAGATACGCAGTATTTT.

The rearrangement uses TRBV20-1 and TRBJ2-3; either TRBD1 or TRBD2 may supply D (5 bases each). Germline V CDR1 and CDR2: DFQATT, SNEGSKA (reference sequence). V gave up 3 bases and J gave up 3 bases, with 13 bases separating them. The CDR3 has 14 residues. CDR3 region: CSASRGDGTDTQYF. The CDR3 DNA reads TGCAGTGCTAGTAGAGGGGATGGGACAGATACGCAGTATTTT.

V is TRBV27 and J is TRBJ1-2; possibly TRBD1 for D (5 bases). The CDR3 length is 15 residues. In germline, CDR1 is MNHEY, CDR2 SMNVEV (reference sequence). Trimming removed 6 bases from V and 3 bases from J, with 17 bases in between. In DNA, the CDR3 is TGTGCCAGCAGATTTCTTGGGCAGGGAGACTATGGCTACACCTTC. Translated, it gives CASRFLGQGDYGYTF.